This is a list of T cell receptor beta chains from one sample in a study of shared clonotypes between healthy human individuals. Method: immunoSEQ multiplex PCR; TCRdb's copy keeps in-frame clones and lacks some. Here the sample spans around 2.3 million clones, almost 96% being singletons. Input material: naive CD4+ T cells sorted from blood. These receptors all stem from a man younger than 35 in good health. The CDR3 runs from the conserved cysteine through the conserved F or W.

v_gene: TRBV9; len: 10; j_gene: TRBJ1-3; CDR3aa: CAREGNTIYF
v_gene: TRBV5-1; len: 11; j_gene: TRBJ2-5; CDR3aa: CASSHAETQYF
v_gene: TRBV28; len: 14; j_gene: TRBJ1-5; CDR3aa: CATAGQALGQPQHF
v_gene: TRBV7-9; len: 13; j_gene: TRBJ2-7; CDR3aa: CASSTSDSYEQYF
v_gene: TRBV5-1; len: 15; j_gene: TRBJ2-7; CDR3aa: CASSNTQVSSYEQYF
v_gene: TRBV5-4; len: 14; j_gene: TRBJ2-1; CDR3aa: CASSSRDSYNEQFF
v_gene: TRBV30; len: 13; j_gene: TRBJ1-6; CDR3aa: CAWSQEGDSPLHF
v_gene: TRBV18; len: 16; j_gene: TRBJ2-3; CDR3aa: CASSPGGQGGADTQYF
v_gene: TRBV10-3; len: 13; j_gene: TRBJ2-5; CDR3aa: CAINRGPGETQYF
v_gene: TRBV4-3; len: 14; j_gene: TRBJ1-2; CDR3aa: CASSQDRGSYGYTF
v_gene: TRBV5-1; len: 12; j_gene: TRBJ2-2; CDR3aa: CASSRPTGELFF
v_gene: TRBV10-2; len: 11; j_gene: TRBJ2-5; CDR3aa: CASSEGQAQYF
v_gene: TRBV9; len: 17; j_gene: TRBJ2-6; CDR3aa: CASSVGLMGSGANVLTF
v_gene: TRBV30; len: 12; j_gene: TRBJ1-1; CDR3aa: CAVGPRNTEAFF
v_gene: TRBV7-2; len: 13; j_gene: TRBJ2-7; CDR3aa: CASSLEQGYEQYF
v_gene: TRBV5-1; len: 15; j_gene: TRBJ2-2; CDR3aa: CASSLVRVETGELFF
v_gene: TRBV19; len: 16; j_gene: TRBJ2-3; CDR3aa: CASSVSSGRSTDTQYF
v_gene: TRBV6-5; len: 16; j_gene: TRBJ2-1; CDR3aa: CASSWGGTSGPNEQFF
v_gene: TRBV27; len: 14; j_gene: TRBJ2-7; CDR3aa: CASTLAGYSYEQYF
v_gene: TRBV12-5; len: 14; j_gene: TRBJ2-3; CDR3aa: CASGLERDTDTQYF
v_gene: TRBV5-4; len: 14; j_gene: TRBJ1-2; CDR3aa: CASSVSLPPYGYTF
v_gene: TRBV5-1; len: 14; j_gene: TRBJ2-3; CDR3aa: CASSSYTSGGIQYF
v_gene: TRBV6-5; len: 13; j_gene: TRBJ1-1; CDR3aa: CASSYGRGTEAFF
v_gene: TRBV29-1; len: 10; j_gene: TRBJ2-5; CDR3aa: CSASRETQYF
v_gene: TRBV19; len: 17; j_gene: TRBJ2-4; CDR3aa: CASRTSGRGLAKNIQYF
v_gene: TRBV4-1; len: 15; j_gene: TRBJ2-3; CDR3aa: CASSQQGLRTDTQYF
v_gene: TRBV5-1; len: 13; j_gene: TRBJ1-4; CDR3aa: CASSEQGNEKLFF
v_gene: TRBV6-1; len: 15; j_gene: TRBJ2-5; CDR3aa: CASRMTSGMSETQYF
v_gene: TRBV15; len: 13; j_gene: TRBJ1-1; CDR3aa: CATVWTGGTEAFF
v_gene: TRBV12-2; len: 18; j_gene: TRBJ2-7; CDR3aa: CASRLVGLALPRSCEQYF
v_gene: TRBV5-6; len: 12; j_gene: TRBJ2-2; CDR3aa: CASSTFTGELFF
v_gene: TRBV6-5; len: 14; j_gene: TRBJ2-1; CDR3aa: CASRRGQIYNEQFF
v_gene: TRBV5-4; len: 15; j_gene: TRBJ1-5; CDR3aa: CASSLGQGPNQPQHF
v_gene: TRBV6-5; len: 15; j_gene: TRBJ2-7; CDR3aa: CASSYSSTGDYEQYF
v_gene: TRBV11-3; len: 12; j_gene: TRBJ2-7; CDR3aa: CASSSTSGSPYF
v_gene: TRBV7-8; len: 17; j_gene: TRBJ2-3; CDR3aa: CASNLAGTSGIADTQYF
v_gene: TRBV5-4; len: 17; j_gene: TRBJ2-2; CDR3aa: CASSQIGRTRGTGELFF
v_gene: TRBV28; len: 16; j_gene: TRBJ2-1; CDR3aa: CASSFFSGVMFNEQFF
v_gene: TRBV18; len: 16; j_gene: TRBJ2-4; CDR3aa: CASSPSQGLAKNIQYF
v_gene: TRBV5-4; len: 15; j_gene: TRBJ2-1; CDR3aa: CASSAQAGTENEQFF
v_gene: TRBV19; len: 13; j_gene: TRBJ2-5; CDR3aa: CASSPGGPETQYF
v_gene: TRBV6-1; len: 10; j_gene: TRBJ1-6; CDR3aa: CATAFGPLHF
v_gene: TRBV7-9; len: 18; j_gene: TRBJ1-6; CDR3aa: CASSLGRDRGVFNSPLHF
v_gene: TRBV11-2; len: 14; j_gene: TRBJ2-7; CDR3aa: CASSRGFGGYEQYF
v_gene: TRBV6-1; len: 13; j_gene: TRBJ1-5; CDR3aa: CASSAQGNQPQHF
v_gene: TRBV19; len: 14; j_gene: TRBJ1-5; CDR3aa: CASSILRGNQPQHF